Each of the 16 T cell receptor beta chains below was sequenced from the same sample in a study of radiotherapy plus CTLA-4 blockade in lung cancer. Profiled with immunoSEQ multiplex PCR; TCRdb holds only in-frame clones, not every one. The sample records tens of thousands of clones, around 79% being singletons. Sample: peripheral blood, taken from a patient treated with radiotherapy plus ipilimumab. These receptors were obtained from a human donor with non-small cell lung cancer who had a partial response to radiotherapy plus ipilimumab. Some clones in this sample may be carry-over from other donors' samples.

The CDR3 region has the DNA TGTGCCAGCAGCTTGGCTAGCGGGGGCAGGGTTTTCAATGAGCAGTTCTTC. This codes for CASSLASGGRVFNEQFF. This chain links TRBV5-4 with TRBJ2-1; 10 bases fit TRBD2. The J segment lost 6 bases and the V segment lost 0 bases, leaving 9 bases of the junction unmatched. Germline values: CDR1 SGHNT, CDR2 YYREEE (reference sequence). The CDR3 is made up of 17 amino acids.

The V call is TRBV7-6, the J call TRBJ1-4; 9 bases line up with TRBD1. The CDR3 covers 17 residues. The germline V gene has CDR1 SGHVS and CDR2 FNYEAQ. V was pared by 6 bases and J by 3 bases, with 11 bases of the junction left unmatched. The CDR3 spells CASSRGTGRRANEKLFF. CDR3 coding DNA: TGTGCCAGCAGTAGAGGGACAGGGAGGCGGGCTAATGAAAAACTGTTTTTT.

This rearrangement joins TRBV11-2 to TRBJ2-3; D is ambiguous. V dropped 5 bases and J dropped 2 bases, with 2 bases sitting between them. Germline V gives CDR1 SGHAT, CDR2 FQNNGV. This CDR3 has 11 residues. The CDR3 nucleotides read TGTGCCAGCAGCCACACAGATACGCAGTATTTT. Translating it yields CASSHTDTQYF. Full variable domain (remainder filled in from reference TRBV11-2 and TRBJ2-3): EAGVAQSPRYKIIEKRQSVAFWCNPISGHATLYWYQQILGQGPKLLIQFQNNGVVDDSQLPKDRFSAERLKGVDSTLKIQPAKLEDSAVYLCASSHTDTQYFGPGTRLTVL.

The chain links TRBV19 to TRBJ2-5; D uncertain. The CDR3 runs to 13 residues. V lost 2 bases and J lost 5, with 9 bases in between. CDR1 is LNHDA, CDR2 SQIVND, per germline (reference sequence). The CDR3 region is CASSILARETQYF. The CDR3 region has the DNA TGTGCCAGTAGTATACTTGCGCGGGAGACCCAGTACTTC.

The chain recombines TRBV7-3 with TRBJ1-5, with D possibly matching TRBD1 (6 bases). The CDR3 has 20 residues. The V gene's germline CDR1 is SGHTA and CDR2 FQGTGA. The V end was cut by 2 bases, the J end by 0 bases, with 23 bases between. The CDR3, as DNA: TGTGCCAGCAGCTTAGTCCGGCGGTTGCAGGGGACCTATAGCAATCAGCCCCAGCATTTT. Its protein is CASSLVRRLQGTYSNQPQHF.

The count of this clone is one. The chain has TRBV19 and TRBJ2-3; TRBD1 aligns across 7 bases. Trimming removed 4 bases from V and 0 bases from J; junction bases left unmatched: 7. The CDR3 extends over 16 amino acids. CDR1 is LNHDA and CDR2 is SQIVND in the germline V gene (reference sequence). The DNA of the CDR3 is TGTGCCAGTAGTAACCCCGGGACAGTTAGCACAGATACGCAGTATTTT. This gives the protein CASSNPGTVSTDTQYF.

This chain connects TRBV7-9 to TRBJ1-2; 9 positions match TRBD1. The germline CDR1 and CDR2 sequences are SEHNR and FQNEAQ (reference sequence). This CDR3 is 13 amino acids long. V shed 3 bases, J shed 8 bases, and the junction held 4 bases outside the gene matches. Here the CDR3 DNA reads TGTGCCAGCAGCTTGGACAGGGGAAAGGGCTACACCTTC. Translation: CASSLDRGKGYTF.

The chain uses TRBV9 and TRBJ2-1; D may be TRBD1 (5 bases). The CDR3 runs 16 residues. V was trimmed by 2 bases and J by 0 bases, leaving 12 bases between them. Germline loops: CDR1 SGDLS, CDR2 YYNGEE. The CDR3 region is CASSVYDQGSYNEQFF. DNA for the CDR3: TGTGCCAGCAGCGTGTATGACCAGGGCTCCTACAATGAGCAGTTCTTC.

The chain joins TRBV25-1 to TRBJ1-4, with 9 bases fitting TRBD1. This CDR3 is 13 amino acids long. V lost 7 bases, J lost 4 bases, and 1 base stayed unmatched. Germline lookup yields CDR1 MGHDK and CDR2 SYGVNS. CDR3 nucleotides: TGTGCCAGCAAGACAGGGGGTAATGAAAAACTGTTTTTT. It is translated as CASKTGGNEKLFF.

The CDR3 is CATSRPQGANTGELFF. The CDR3 region has the DNA TGTGCCACCAGCAGACCCCAGGGGGCGAACACCGGGGAGCTGTTTTTT. This rearrangement joins TRBV15 to TRBJ2-2; the match to TRBD1 covers 7 bases. The CDR3 is 16 residues long. Germline V gene lookup returns CDR1 LNHNV and CDR2 YYDKDF (reference sequence). The J segment lost 0 bases and the V segment lost 2 bases, leaving 3 bases of the junction unmatched.

The chain couples TRBV6-5 to TRBJ1-2; 7 bases match TRBD1. The germline V gene has CDR1 MNHEY and CDR2 SVGAGI. The trim removed 8 bases at V and 2 bases at J, leaving 5 bases unmatched. The CDR3 is 13 residues long. The CDR3 DNA reads TGTGCCAGCGATCGACAGGGAAACTATGGCTACACCTTC. The encoded protein is CASDRQGNYGYTF.

The V and J genes are TRBV29-1 and TRBJ2-7; 9 bases are a match to TRBD2. V was clipped by 7 bases and J by 4 bases; unmatched bases: 5. The CDR3 runs 12 residues. Germline values: CDR1 SQVTM, CDR2 ANQGSEA. The CDR3 bases are TGCAGCGGGGGGACTAGCAGTTACGAGCAGTACTTC. This sequence encodes CSGGTSSYEQYF.

The CDR3 nucleotides are TGTGCCTGGGCCACAGGATCTGGAAACACCATATATTTT. The encoded protein is CAWATGSGNTIYF. The chain combines TRBV30 with TRBJ1-3; a weak D match, TRBD1 (5 bases). The CDR3 is made up of 13 amino acids. Per the germline V gene, CDR1 is GTSNPN and CDR2 is SVGIG (reference sequence). The germline V and J ends were trimmed by 5 bases and 1 base, with 9 bases remaining between them.

V gene TRBV30 combines with J gene TRBJ1-5; possibly TRBD1 for D (5 bases). Trimming stripped 2 bases from V and 2 bases from J, with 7 bases between. CDR1 is GTSNPN and CDR2 is SVGIG in the germline V gene (reference sequence). This CDR3 is 13 amino acids long. CDR3 in DNA: TGTGCCTGGAGTAAAGGGGGCAATCAGCCCCAGCATTTT. Its protein product is CAWSKGGNQPQHF. The full variable domain, with the rest looked up from reference TRBV30 and TRBJ1-5, is SQTIHQWPATLVQPVGSPLSLECTVEGTSNPNLYWYRQAAGRGLQLLFYSVGIGQISSEVPQNLSASRPQDRQFILSSKKLLLSDSGFYLCAWSKGGNQPQHFGDGTRLSIL.

The chain carries TRBV28 and TRBJ2-1, with 9 bases aligning to TRBD2. Unmatched junction bases numbered 5, after V lost 5 bases and J lost 3 bases. This CDR3 has 15 amino acids. Germline CDR1 and CDR2: MDHEN and SYDVKM. The CDR3 loop is CASSGGRGVYNEQFF. In DNA form, the CDR3 reads TGTGCCAGCAGTGGCGGGAGGGGTGTCTACAATGAGCAGTTCTTC.

The chain links TRBV2 to TRBJ2-5, with 9 positions matching TRBD1. Germline assignment: CDR1 SNHLY and CDR2 FYNNEI. The length of the CDR3 is 14 residues. V lost 4 bases, J lost 10 bases, and 10 bases stayed unmatched. In DNA, the CDR3 is TGTGCCAGCAGTGTAGAGCCGGGACAGGGCTGCCAGTACTTC. Its translation is CASSVEPGQGCQYF. Based on the CDR3 plus reference TRBV2 and TRBJ2-5, the full variable domain is EPEVTQTPSHQVTQMGQEVILRCVPISNHLYFYWYRQILGQKVEFLVSFYNNEISEKSEIFDDQFSVERPDGSNFTLKIRSTKLEDSAMYFCASSVEPGQGCQYFGPGTRLLVL.